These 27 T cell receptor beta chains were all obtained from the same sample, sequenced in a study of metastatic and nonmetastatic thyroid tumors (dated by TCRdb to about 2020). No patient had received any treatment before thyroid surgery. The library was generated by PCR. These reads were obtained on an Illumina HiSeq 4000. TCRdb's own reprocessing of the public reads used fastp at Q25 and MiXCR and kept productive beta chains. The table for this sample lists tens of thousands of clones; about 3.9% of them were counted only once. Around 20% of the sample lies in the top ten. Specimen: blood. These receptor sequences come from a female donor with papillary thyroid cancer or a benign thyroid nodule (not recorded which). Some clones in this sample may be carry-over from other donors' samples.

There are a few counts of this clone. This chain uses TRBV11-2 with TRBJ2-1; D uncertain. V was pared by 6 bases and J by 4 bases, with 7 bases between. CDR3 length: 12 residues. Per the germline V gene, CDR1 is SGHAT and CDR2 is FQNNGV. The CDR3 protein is CASSPKYNEQFF. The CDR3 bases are TGTGCCAGCAGTCCTAAATACAATGAGCAGTTCTTC.

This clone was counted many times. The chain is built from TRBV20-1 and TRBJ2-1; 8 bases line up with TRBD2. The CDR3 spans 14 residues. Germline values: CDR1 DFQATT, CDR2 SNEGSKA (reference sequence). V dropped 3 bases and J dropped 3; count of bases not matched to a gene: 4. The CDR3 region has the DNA TGCAGTGCTAGGGCTCTAGCGGGCTACAATGAGCAGTTCTTC. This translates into CSARALAGYNEQFF.

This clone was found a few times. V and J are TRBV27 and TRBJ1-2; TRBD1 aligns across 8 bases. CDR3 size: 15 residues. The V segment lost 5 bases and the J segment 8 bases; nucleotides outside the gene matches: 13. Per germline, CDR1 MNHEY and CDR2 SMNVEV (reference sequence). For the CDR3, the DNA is TGTGCCAGCAGTACGGACAGGGAGGGATTGAGGGGCTACACCTTC. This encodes CASSTDREGLRGYTF.

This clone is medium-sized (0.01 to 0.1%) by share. CDR3: CASSLGLGYGYTF. In nucleotides, the CDR3 is TGTGCCAGCAGTTTAGGACTAGGCTATGGCTACACCTTC. J is TRBJ1-2 and V is TRBV28; D gene unclear. Germline CDR1 reads MDHEN; CDR2 reads SYDVKM. This CDR3 has 13 residues. With 2 bases removed from V and 4 bases from J, the gap between germline ends came to 8 bases.

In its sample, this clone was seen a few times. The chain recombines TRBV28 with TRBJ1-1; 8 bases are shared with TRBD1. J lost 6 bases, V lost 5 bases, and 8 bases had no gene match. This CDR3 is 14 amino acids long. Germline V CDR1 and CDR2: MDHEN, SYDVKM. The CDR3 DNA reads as TGTGCCAGCAGTCCTTTCGACAGGGGAGCTGAAGCTTTCTTT. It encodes CASSPFDRGAEAFF.

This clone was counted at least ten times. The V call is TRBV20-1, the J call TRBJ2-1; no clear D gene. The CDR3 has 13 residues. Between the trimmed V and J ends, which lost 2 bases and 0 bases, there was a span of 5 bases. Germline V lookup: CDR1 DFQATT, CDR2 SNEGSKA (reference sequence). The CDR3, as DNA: TGCAGTGCTAGATCTGACTCCTACAATGAGCAGTTCTTC. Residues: CSARSDSYNEQFF.

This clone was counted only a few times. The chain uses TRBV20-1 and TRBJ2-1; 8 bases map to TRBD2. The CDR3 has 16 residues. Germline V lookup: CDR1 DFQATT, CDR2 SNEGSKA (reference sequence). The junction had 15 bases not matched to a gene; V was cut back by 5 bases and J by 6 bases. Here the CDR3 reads CSALGGIAGSRNEQFF. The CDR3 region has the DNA TGCAGTGCTCTCGGGGGGATAGCGGGATCCCGCAATGAGCAGTTCTTC.

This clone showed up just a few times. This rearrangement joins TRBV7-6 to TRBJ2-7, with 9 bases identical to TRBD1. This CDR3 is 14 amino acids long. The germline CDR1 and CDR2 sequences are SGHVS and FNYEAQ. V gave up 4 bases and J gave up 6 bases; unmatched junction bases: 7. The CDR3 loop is CASSWGTGSGEQYF. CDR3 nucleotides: TGTGCCAGCAGCTGGGGGACAGGGTCTGGCGAGCAGTACTTC.

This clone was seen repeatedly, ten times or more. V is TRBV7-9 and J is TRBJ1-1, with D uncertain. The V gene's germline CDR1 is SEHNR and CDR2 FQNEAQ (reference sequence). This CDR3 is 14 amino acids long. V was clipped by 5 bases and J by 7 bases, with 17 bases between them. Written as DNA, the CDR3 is TGTGCCAGCAGCCAATACACCGTTAAGGGTGAAGCTTTCTTT. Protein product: CASSQYTVKGEAFF.

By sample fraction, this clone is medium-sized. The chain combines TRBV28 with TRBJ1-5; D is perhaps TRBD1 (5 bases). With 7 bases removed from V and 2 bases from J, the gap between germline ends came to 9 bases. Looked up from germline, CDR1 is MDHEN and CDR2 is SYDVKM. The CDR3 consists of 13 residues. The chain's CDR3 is CASIGVGNQPQHF. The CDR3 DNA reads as TGTGCCAGCATAGGGGTTGGCAATCAGCCCCAGCATTTT.

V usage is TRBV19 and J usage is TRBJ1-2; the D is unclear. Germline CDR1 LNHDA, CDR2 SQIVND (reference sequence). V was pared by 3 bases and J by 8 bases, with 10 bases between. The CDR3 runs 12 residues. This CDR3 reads CASSMAGGGYTF. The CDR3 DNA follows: TGTGCCAGTAGTATGGCAGGCGGGGGCTACACCTTC.

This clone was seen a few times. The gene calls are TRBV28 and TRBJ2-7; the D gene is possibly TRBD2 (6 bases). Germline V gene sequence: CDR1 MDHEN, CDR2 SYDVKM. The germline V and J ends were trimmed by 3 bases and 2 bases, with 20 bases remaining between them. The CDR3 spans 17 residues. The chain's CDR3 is CASSFGGIWRVTYEQYF. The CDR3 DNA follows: TGTGCCAGCAGTTTTGGGGGGATATGGCGAGTTACCTACGAGCAGTACTTC.

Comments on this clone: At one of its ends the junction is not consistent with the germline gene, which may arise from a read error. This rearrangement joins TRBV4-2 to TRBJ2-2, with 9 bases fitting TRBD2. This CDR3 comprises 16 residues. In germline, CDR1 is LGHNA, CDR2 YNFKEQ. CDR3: CASSPAYLAGTGELFF. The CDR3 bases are TGTGCCAGCAGCCCTGCCTATCTAGCGGGGACCGGTGAGCTGTTTTTT.

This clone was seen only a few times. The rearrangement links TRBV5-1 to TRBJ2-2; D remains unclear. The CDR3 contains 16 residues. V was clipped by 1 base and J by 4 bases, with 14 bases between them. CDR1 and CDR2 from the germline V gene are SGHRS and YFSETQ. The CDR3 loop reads CASSLSLVVGTGELFF. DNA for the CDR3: TGCGCCAGCAGCTTGTCTCTAGTCGTGGGCACCGGGGAGCTGTTTTTT.

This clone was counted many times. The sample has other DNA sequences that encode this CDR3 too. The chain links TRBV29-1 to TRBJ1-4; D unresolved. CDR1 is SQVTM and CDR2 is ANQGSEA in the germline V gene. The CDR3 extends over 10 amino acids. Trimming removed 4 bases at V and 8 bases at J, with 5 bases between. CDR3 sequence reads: CSVGQEKLFF. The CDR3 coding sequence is TGCAGCGTTGGGCAGGAAAAACTGTTTTTT.

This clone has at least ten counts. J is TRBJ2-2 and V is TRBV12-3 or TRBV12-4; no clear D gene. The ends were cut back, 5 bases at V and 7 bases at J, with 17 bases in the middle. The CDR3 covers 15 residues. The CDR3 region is CASSPWGSSSGELFF. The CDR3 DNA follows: TGTGCCAGCAGTCCCTGGGGAAGTAGTAGCGGGGAGCTGTTTTTT.

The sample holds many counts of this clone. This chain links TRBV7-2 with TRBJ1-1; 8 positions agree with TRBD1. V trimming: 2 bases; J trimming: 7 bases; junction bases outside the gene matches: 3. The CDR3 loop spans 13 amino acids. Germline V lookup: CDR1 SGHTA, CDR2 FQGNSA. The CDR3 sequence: CASSLNRGSEAFF. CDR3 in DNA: TGTGCCAGCAGCTTAAACAGGGGGAGTGAAGCTTTCTTT.

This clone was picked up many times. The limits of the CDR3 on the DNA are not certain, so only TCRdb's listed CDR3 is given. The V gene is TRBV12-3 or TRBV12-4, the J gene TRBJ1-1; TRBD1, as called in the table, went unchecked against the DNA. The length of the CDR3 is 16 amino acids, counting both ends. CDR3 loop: CASSTSNGQLNTEAFF.

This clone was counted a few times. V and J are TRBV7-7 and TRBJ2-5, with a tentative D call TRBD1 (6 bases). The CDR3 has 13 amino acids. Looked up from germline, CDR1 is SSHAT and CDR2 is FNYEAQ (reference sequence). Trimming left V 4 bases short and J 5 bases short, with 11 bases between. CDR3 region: CASSSDRLETQYF. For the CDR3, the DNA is TGTGCCAGCAGCTCTGACAGGTTGGAGACCCAGTACTTC.

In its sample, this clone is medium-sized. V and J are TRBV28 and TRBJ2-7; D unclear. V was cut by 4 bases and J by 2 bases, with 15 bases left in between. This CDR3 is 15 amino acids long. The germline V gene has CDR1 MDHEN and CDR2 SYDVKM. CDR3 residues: CASSSPRVSAYEQYF. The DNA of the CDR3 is TGTGCCAGCAGTTCCCCCCGCGTTTCTGCCTACGAGCAGTACTTC.

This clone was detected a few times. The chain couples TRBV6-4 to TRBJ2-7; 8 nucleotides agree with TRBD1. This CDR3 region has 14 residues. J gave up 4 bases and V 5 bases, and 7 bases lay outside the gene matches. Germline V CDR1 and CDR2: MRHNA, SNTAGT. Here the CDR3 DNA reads TGTGCCAGCAGTCCAGGGACAGGAAAGTACGAGCAGTACTTC. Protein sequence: CASSPGTGKYEQYF.

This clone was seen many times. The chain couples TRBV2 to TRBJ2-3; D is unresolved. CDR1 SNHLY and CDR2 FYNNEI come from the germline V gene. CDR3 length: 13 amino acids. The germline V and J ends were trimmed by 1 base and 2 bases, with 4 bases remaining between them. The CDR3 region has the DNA TGTGCCAGCAGTGAAGACTACACAGATACGCAGTATTTT. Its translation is CASSEDYTDTQYF.

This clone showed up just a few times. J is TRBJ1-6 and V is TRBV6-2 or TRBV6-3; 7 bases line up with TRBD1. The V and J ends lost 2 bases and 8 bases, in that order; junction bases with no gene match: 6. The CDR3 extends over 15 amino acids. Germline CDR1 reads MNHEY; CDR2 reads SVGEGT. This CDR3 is CASSYPGRGDSPLHF. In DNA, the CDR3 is TGTGCCAGCAGTTACCCTGGCAGGGGGGATTCACCCCTCCACTTT.

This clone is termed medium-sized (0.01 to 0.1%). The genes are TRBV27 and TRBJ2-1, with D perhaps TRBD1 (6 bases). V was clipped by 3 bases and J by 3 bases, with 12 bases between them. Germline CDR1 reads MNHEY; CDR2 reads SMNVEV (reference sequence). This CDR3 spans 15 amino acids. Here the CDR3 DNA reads TGTGCCAGCAGTTTCTTGGACAGCGACTACAATGAGCAGTTCTTC. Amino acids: CASSFLDSDYNEQFF.

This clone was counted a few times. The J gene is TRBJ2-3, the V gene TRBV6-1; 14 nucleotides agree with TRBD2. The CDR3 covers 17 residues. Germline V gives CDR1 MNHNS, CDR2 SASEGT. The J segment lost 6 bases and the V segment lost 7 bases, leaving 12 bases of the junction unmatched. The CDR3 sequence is CASTKPGLAGDSDTQYF. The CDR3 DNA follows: TGTGCCAGCACCAAGCCGGGACTAGCGGGAGATTCTGATACGCAGTATTTT.

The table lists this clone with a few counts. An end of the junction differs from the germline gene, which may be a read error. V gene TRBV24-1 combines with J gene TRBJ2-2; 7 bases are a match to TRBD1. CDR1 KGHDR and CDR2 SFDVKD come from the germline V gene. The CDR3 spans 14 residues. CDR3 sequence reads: CASSGTDNTVELFF. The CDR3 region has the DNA TGTGCCTCCTCGGGGACAGACAACACCGTGGAGCTGTTTTTT.

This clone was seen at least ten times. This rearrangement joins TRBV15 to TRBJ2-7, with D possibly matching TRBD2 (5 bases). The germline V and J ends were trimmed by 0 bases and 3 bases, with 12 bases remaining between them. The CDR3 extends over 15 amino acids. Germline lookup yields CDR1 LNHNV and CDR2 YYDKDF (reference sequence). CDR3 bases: TGTGCCACCAGCAGAGATTCAGGCGGAGGCTACGAGCAGTACTTC. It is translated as CATSRDSGGGYEQYF.